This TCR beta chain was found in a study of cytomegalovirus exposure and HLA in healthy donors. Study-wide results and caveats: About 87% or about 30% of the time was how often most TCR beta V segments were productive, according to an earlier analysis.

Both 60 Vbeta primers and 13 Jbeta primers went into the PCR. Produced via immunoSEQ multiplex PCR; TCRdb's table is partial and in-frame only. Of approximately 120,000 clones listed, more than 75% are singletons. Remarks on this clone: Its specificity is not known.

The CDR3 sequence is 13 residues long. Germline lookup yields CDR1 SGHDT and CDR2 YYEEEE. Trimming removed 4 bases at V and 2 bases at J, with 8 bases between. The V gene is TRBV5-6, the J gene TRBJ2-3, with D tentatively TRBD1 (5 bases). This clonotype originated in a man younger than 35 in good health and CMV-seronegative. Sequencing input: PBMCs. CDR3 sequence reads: CASSQGFTDTQYF. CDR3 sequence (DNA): TGTGCCAGCAGCCAGGGTTTCACAGATACGCAGTATTTT. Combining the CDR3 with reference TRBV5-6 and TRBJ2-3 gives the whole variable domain DAGVTQSPTHLIKTRGQQVTLRCSPKSGHDTVSWYQQALGQGPQFIFQYYEEEERQRGNFPDRFSGHQFPNYSSELNVNALLLGDSALYLCASSQGFTDTQYFGPGTRLTVL.